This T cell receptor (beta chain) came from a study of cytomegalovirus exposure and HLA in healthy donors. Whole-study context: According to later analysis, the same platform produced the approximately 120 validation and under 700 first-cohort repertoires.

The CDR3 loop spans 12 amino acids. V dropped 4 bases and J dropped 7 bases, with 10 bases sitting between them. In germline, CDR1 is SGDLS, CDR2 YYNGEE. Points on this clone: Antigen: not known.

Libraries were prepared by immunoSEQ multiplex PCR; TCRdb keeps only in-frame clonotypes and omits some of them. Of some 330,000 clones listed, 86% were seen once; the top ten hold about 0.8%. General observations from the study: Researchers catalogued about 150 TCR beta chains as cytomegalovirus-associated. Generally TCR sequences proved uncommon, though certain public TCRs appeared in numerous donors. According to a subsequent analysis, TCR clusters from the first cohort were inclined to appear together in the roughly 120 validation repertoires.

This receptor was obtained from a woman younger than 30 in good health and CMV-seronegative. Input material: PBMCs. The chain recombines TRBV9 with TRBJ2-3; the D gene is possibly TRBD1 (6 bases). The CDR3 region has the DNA TGTGCCAGCAGCTCCGGACAGTATACGCAGTATTTT. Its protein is CASSSGQYTQYF.